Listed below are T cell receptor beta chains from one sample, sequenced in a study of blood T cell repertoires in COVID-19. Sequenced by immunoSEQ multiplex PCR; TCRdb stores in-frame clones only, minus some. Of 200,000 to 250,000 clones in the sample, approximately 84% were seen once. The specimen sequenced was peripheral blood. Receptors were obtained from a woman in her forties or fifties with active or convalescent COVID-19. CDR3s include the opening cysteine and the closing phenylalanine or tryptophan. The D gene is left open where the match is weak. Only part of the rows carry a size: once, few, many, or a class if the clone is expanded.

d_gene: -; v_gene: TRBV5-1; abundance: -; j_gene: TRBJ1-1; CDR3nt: TGCGCCAGCAGCCGAGGAGAGGGATTGGACACTGAAGCTTTCTTT; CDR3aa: CASSRGEGLDTEAFF
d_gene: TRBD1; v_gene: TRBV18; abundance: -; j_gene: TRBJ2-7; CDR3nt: TGTGCCAGCTCACCTGGGGACAGCCACTACGAGCAGTACTTC; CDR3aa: CASSPGDSHYEQYF
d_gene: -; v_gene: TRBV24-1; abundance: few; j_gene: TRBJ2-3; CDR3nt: -; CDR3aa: CATSDFGSGAWFF
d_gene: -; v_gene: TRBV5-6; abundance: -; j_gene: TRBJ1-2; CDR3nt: TGTGCCAGCAGCTTGGAACAGGAGGGCTTTAGTGGCTACACCTTC; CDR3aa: CASSLEQEGFSGYTF
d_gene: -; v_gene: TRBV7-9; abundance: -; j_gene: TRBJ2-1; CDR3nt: TGTGCCAGCAGCCCTAGGGGGGGCGAGCAGTTCTTC; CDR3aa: CASSPRGGEQFF
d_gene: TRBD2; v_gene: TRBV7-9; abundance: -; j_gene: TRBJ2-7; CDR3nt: TGTGCCAGCAGCTTTAGCGGGAGCCCCTACGAGCAGTACTTC; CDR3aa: CASSFSGSPYEQYF
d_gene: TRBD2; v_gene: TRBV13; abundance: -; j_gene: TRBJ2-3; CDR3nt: TGTGCCAGCAGCCCCGGACTAGCGGGGGGAGCTAGCACAGATACGCAGTATTTT; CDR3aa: CASSPGLAGGASTDTQYF
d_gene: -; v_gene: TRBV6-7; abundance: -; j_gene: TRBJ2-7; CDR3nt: TGTGCCAGCAAGGGGAGGACCCCCCTCTACGAGCAGTACTTC; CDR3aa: CASKGRTPLYEQYF
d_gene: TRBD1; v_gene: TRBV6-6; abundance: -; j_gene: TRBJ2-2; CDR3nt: TGTGCCAGCAGTCCCAGGGGGACAGGGGTCAACACCGGGGAGCTGTTTTTT; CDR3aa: CASSPRGTGVNTGELFF
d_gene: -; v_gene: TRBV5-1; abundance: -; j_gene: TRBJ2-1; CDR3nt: TGCGCCAGCAGCTTGGGTGACAAGCCCTACAATGAGCAGTTCTTC; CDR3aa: CASSLGDKPYNEQFF
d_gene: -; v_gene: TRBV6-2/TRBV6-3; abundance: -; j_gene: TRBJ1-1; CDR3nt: TGTGCCAGCAGTTTCCTAGAGGGCACTGCTTTCTTT; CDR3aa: CASSFLEGTAFF
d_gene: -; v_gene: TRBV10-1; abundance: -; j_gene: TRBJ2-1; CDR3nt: TGCGCCAGCAGTGAGTATGCGGCGGGGCACAATGAGCAGTTCTTC; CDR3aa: CASSEYAAGHNEQFF
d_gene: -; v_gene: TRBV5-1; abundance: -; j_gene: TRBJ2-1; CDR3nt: TGCGCCAGCAGCCTCGACAGTTCCTTTACGCAGTTCTTC; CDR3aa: CASSLDSSFTQFF
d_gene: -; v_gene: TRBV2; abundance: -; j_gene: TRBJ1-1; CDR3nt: TGTGCCAGCAAATTCCAGGGAGGGAGTGAAGCTTTCTTT; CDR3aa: CASKFQGGSEAFF
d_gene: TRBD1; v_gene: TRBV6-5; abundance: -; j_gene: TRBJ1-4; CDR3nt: TGTGCCTCACAAGGGGGGACAGGGGCTGAAAAACTGTTTTTT; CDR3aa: CASQGGTGAEKLFF
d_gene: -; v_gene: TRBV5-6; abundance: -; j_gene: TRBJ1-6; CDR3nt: TGTGCCAGCAGCCCTCGGGTGGATAGTAGCTCCTATAATTCACCCCTCCACTTT; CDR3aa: CASSPRVDSSSYNSPLHF
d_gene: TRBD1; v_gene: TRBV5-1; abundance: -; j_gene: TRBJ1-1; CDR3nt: TGCGCCAGCAGCAGGGACAGGGCGGGCACTGAAGCTTTCTTT; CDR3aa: CASSRDRAGTEAFF
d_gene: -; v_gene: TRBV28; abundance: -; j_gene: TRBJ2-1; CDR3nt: TGTGCCAGCAGTTTACGCCGGGGAGATGAGCAGTTCTTC; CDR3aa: CASSLRRGDEQFF
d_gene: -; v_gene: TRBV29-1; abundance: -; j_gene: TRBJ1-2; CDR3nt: TGCAGCGGTGAAGGTCTAAATGGCTACACCTTC; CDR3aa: CSGEGLNGYTF
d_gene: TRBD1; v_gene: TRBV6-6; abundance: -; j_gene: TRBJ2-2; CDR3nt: TGTGCCAGCAGTCCCGGACAGGGAAAAGTTGCGAACACCGGGGAGCTGTTTTTT; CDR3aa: CASSPGQGKVANTGELFF
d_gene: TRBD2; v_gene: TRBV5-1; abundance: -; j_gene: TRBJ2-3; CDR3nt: TGCGCCAGCAGCTTTGGGACTAGCGGGCGCACAGATACGCAGTATTTT; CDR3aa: CASSFGTSGRTDTQYF
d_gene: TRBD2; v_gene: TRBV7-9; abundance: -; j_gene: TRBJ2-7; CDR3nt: TGTGCCAGCACAGCTTTCTGGGGGACTACCTACGAGCAGTACTTC; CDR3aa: CASTAFWGTTYEQYF
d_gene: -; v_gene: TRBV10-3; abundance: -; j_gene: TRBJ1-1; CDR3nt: TGTGCCATCAGTGAGGTCAGAGAGGGCACTGAAGCTTTCTTT; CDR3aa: CAISEVREGTEAFF
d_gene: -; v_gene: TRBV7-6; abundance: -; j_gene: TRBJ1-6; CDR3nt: TGTGCCAGCAGCTTCGACAGGAAGGATTCACCCCTCCACTTT; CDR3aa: CASSFDRKDSPLHF
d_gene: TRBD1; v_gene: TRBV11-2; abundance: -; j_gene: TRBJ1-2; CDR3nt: TGTGCCAGCAGCTTGGTGGTAGGGGGGCAGGGGGCGCCTTATGGCTACACCTTC; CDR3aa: CASSLVVGGQGAPYGYTF
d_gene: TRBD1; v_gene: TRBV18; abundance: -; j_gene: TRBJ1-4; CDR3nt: TGTGCCAGCTCATCTATGACATCGACAGGGGGGGACGAAAAACTGTTTTTT; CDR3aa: CASSSMTSTGGDEKLFF
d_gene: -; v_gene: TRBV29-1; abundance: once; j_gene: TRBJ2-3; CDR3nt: TGCAGCTATGAGCCCCCCAGCACAGATACGCAGTATTTT; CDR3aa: CSYEPPSTDTQYF
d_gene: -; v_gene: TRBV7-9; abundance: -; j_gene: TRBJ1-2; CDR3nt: TGTGCCAGCAGCCCCACTCCACCTCCTACCCTTGGCTATGGCTACACCTTC; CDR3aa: CASSPTPPPTLGYGYTF
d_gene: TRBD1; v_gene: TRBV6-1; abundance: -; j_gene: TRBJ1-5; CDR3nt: TGTGCCAGCAGTGATTCGGACAGGCCGAGGGAGCCCCAGCATTTT; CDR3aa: CASSDSDRPREPQHF
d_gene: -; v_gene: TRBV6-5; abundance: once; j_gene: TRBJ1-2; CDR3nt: TGTGCCAGCAGACGCGAAACAGGGTCGAGTGCCTTC; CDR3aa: CASRRETGSSAF
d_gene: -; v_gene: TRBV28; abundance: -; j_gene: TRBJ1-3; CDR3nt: TGTGCCAGCGCGCCTACAGGCTCTGGAAACACCATATATTTT; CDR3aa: CASAPTGSGNTIYF
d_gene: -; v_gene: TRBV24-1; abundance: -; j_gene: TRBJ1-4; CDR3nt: TGTGCCACCAGTGAGTCAGGGAAGAACTCTGAAAAACTGTTTTTT; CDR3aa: CATSESGKNSEKLFF
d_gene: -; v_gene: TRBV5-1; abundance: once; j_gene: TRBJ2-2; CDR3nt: TGCGCCAGCAACAGGGTTCCGCACACCGGGGAGCTGTTTTTT; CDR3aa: CASNRVPHTGELFF
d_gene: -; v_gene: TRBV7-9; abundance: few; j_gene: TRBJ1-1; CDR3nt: TGTGCCAGCAGCTTAGGAGCAGGCATGAACACTGAAGCTTTCTTT; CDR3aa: CASSLGAGMNTEAFF
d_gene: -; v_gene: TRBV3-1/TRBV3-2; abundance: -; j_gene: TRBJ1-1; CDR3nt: TGTGCCAGCCGGGAGGGGGTCCACACTGAAGCTTTCTTT; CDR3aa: CASREGVHTEAFF
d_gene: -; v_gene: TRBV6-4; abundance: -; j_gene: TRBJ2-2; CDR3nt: TGTGCCAGCAGTGTGGCCGGGGGAGACACCGGGGAGCTGTTTTTT; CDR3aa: CASSVAGGDTGELFF
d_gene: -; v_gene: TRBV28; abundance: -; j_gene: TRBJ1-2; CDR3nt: TGTGCCAGCAGTGCACCCGGGGTCTATGGCTACACCTTC; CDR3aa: CASSAPGVYGYTF
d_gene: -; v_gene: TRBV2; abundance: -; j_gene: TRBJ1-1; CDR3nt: TGTGCCAGCAGGGAACAGGAGAACACTGAAGCTTTCTTT; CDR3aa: CASREQENTEAFF
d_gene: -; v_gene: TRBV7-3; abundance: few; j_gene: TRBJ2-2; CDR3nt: TGTGCCAGCAGCTTTCGGGTTGACACCGGGGAGCTGTTTTTT; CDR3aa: CASSFRVDTGELFF
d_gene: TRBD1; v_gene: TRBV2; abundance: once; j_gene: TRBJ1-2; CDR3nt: TGTGCCAGCACCCGGACAGGGGGAGTTGGCTACACCTTC; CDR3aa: CASTRTGGVGYTF
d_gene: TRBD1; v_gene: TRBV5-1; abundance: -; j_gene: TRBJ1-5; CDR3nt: TGCGCCAGCAGCTCCGGGACAGGCAATCAGCCCCAGCATTTT; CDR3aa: CASSSGTGNQPQHF
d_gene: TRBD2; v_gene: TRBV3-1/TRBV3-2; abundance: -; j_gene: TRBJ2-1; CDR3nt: TGTGCCAGCAGCCAAGGGCCCCTAGCGGGAGTAAGTTATGAGCAGTTCTTC; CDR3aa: CASSQGPLAGVSYEQFF
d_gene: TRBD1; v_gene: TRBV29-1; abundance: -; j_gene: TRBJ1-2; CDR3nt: TGCAGCGTTGTTCTCGGACAGGCGAGTAACTATGGCTACACCTTC; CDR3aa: CSVVLGQASNYGYTF
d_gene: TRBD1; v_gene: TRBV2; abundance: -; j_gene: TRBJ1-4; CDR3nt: TGTGCCAGCAGCGGACAGGGAAGAAATGAAAAACTGTTTTTT; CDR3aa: CASSGQGRNEKLFF
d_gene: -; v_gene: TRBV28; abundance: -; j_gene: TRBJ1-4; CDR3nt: TGTGCCAGCGGGAGCGGGGGATCGACTCCAACTAATGAAAAACTGTTTTTT; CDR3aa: CASGSGGSTPTNEKLFF
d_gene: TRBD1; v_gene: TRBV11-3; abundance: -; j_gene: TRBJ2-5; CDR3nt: TGTGCCAGCAGCCAGGGACAGGGGGTCCGCGAGACCCAGTACTTC; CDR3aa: CASSQGQGVRETQYF
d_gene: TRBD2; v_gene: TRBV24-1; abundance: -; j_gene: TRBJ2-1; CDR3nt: TGTGCCACCAGTGATCCGGGACTAGTAATCCATGAGCAGTTCTTC; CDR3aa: CATSDPGLVIHEQFF
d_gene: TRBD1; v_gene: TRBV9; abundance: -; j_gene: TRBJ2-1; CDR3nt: TGTGCCAGCAGCGTAGAGGGGACAGGGCTTCGTGAGCAGTTCTTC; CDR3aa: CASSVEGTGLREQFF
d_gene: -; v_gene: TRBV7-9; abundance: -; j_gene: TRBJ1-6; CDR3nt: TGTGCCAGCAGCCTCGGCCAGGGGCTTGGTATAGGTTCACCCCTCCACTTT; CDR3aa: CASSLGQGLGIGSPLHF
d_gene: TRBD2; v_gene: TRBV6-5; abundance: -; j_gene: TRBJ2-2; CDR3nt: TGTGCCAGCAAAGCGGGGGGTGGGGCAACCGGGGAGCTGTTTTTT; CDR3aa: CASKAGGGATGELFF
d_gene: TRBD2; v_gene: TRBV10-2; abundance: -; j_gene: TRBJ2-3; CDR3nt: TGCGCCAGCGAAGCGGGGGACACAGATACGCAGTATTTT; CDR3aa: CASEAGDTDTQYF
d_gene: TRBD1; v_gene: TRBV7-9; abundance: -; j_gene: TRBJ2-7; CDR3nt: TGTGCCAGCAGCTATGGGACAGGGTCCTACGAGCAGTACTTC; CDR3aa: CASSYGTGSYEQYF
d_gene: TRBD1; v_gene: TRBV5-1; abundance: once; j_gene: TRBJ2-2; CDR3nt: TGCGCCAGCACCCCCCCGGGACAGGCGAACACCGGGGAGCTGTTTTTT; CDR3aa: CASTPPGQANTGELFF
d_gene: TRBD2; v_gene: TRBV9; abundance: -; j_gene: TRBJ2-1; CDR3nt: TGTGCCAGCAGCGTAGGACTAGCGGGCAGCTCCTACAATGAGCAGTTCTTC; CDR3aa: CASSVGLAGSSYNEQFF